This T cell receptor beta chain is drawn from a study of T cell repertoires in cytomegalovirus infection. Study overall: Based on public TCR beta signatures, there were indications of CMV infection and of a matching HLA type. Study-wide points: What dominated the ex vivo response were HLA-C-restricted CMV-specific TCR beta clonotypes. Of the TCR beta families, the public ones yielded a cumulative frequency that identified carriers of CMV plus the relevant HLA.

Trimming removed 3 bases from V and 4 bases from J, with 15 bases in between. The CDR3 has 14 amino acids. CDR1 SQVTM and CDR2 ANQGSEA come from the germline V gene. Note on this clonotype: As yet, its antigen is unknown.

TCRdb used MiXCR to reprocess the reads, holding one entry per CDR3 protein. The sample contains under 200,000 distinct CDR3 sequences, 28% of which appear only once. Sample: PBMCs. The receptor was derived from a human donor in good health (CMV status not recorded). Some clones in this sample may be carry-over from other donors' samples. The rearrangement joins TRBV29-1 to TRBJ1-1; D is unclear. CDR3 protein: CSVDVWPLGTEAFF. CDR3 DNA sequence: TGCAGCGTTGATGTATGGCCCCTAGGCACTGAAGCTTTCTTT.